The rows below give T cell receptor beta chains drawn from one sample of a study of blood T cell repertoires in COVID-19. Here immunoSEQ multiplex PCR was the method, and the copy in TCRdb shows in-frame clones only, minus some. The top ten clones hold approximately 0.65% of a sample with 400,000 to 450,000 clones, around 91% of them seen once. The sample comprised PBMCs or T cells enriched from blood (not recorded which). These receptors were taken from a man between 18 and 29 years old who had recovered from COVID-19. The CDR3 runs from the conserved cysteine through the conserved F or W. The order of the fields is V gene, CDR3 protein.

V: TRBV10-3
CDR3: CATEGGVYGYTF

V: TRBV5-1
CDR3: CASSLQWWSSGANTGELFF

V: TRBV5-5
CDR3: CASSSEGSSYTF

V: TRBV12-5
CDR3: CASGLGVAANPTSTDTQYF

V: TRBV20-1
CDR3: CSAELVPEQFF

V: TRBV4-1
CDR3: CASSNPSGSVREQYF

V: TRBV6-5
CDR3: CASRPGQGGYGYTF

V: TRBV7-8
CDR3: CASSSPLAGGSTGELFF

V: TRBV6-5
CDR3: CASTRTGVTEAFF

V: TRBV10-3
CDR3: CAISDRGETQYF

V: TRBV18
CDR3: CASSPILQQGAGTEAFF

V: TRBV10-1
CDR3: CASSGGQLGTDTQYF

V: TRBV12-3/TRBV12-4
CDR3: CASSLALWGYTF

V: TRBV9
CDR3: CASSPDRGTGELFF

V: TRBV2
CDR3: CASTAGTGGYEQYF

V: TRBV12-3/TRBV12-4
CDR3: CASRKQGYTEAFF

V: TRBV7-6
CDR3: CASSLAWASGRYNEQFF

V: TRBV11-2
CDR3: CASSPFPGRGRTSNSPLHF

V: TRBV25-1
CDR3: CASSELGDRGYEQYF

V: TRBV6-1
CDR3: CASSEGVAGGQSYEQYF

V: TRBV25-1
CDR3: CASRGQGYYGYTF

V: TRBV24-1
CDR3: CATSDATYTGSYEQYF

V: TRBV2
CDR3: CAAQGAEYGYTF

V: TRBV7-9
CDR3: CASSSDRAEKLFF

V: TRBV15
CDR3: CATSPRLAAWGNEQFF

V: TRBV30
CDR3: CAWKQGGNTIYF

V: TRBV4-1
CDR3: CASSLGLLDYEQYF

V: TRBV2
CDR3: CASSALETQYF

V: TRBV5-4
CDR3: CAIGTSGNNEQFF

V: TRBV10-3
CDR3: CAISEGGEDEQFF

V: TRBV3-1/TRBV3-2
CDR3: CASSQGTSGRAYEQYF

V: TRBV6-5
CDR3: CASSQSADRQPQHF

V: TRBV30
CDR3: CAWSAQGASGYTF

V: TRBV28
CDR3: CASSFPGGYEQYF

V: TRBV11-2
CDR3: CASSPQLVPGETQYF

V: TRBV7-2
CDR3: CATTSGSVKTQYF

V: TRBV23-1
CDR3: CASPLTTGEKLFF

V: TRBV7-2
CDR3: CASSARQGSNSPLHF

V: TRBV4-2
CDR3: CASSQNRGPYNEQFF

V: TRBV29-1
CDR3: CSVETGAVGNTIYF

V: TRBV9
CDR3: CASSVARQGEPYEQYF

V: TRBV28
CDR3: CASSSPGGYTF

V: TRBV28
CDR3: CASSYSSPADTQYF

V: TRBV5-8
CDR3: CASSYTGGRGNQPQHF

V: TRBV6-5
CDR3: CASRLSSGTSYEQYF

V: TRBV5-1
CDR3: CASSLFGQSQETQYF

V: TRBV11-3
CDR3: CASSLDRGEGTDTQYF